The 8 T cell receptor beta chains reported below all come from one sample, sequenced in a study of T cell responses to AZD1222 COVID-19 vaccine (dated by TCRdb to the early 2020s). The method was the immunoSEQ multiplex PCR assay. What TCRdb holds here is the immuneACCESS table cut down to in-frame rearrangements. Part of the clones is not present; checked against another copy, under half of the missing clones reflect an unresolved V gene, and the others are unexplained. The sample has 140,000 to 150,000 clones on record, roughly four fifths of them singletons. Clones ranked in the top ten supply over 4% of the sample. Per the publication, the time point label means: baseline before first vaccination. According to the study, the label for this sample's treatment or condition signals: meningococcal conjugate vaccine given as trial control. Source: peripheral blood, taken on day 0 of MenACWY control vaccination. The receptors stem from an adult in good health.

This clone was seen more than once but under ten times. The CDR3 reads CASRPDRGSTEAFF. In nucleotides, the CDR3 is TGCGCCAGCAGACCCGACAGGGGGAGCACTGAAGCTTTCTTT. This sequence joins TRBV10-2 and TRBJ1-1, with 9 bases fitting TRBD1. J gave up 4 bases and V 6 bases, and 6 bases lay outside the gene matches. Looked up from germline, CDR1 is WSHSY and CDR2 is SAAADI. The CDR3 totals 14 residues.

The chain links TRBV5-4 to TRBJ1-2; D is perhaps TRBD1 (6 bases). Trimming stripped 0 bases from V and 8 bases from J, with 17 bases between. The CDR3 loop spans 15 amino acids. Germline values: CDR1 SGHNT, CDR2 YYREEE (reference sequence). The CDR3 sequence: CASSLAAGQSYGYTF. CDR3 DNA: TGTGCCAGCAGCTTGGCGGCAGGACAGTCCTACGGCTACACCTTC.

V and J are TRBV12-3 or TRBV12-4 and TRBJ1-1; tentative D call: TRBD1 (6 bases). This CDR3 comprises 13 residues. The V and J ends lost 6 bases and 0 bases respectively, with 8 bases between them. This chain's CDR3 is CASRGALNTEAFF. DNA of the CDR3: TGTGCCAGCAGGGGGGCCCTGAACACTGAAGCTTTCTTT.

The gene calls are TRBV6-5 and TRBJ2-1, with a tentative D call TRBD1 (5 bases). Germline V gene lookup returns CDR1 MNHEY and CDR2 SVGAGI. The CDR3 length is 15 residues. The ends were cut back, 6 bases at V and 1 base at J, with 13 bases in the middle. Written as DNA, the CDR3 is TGTGCCAGCAGCCCCAGACAGAGTTCCTACAATGAGCAGTTCTTC. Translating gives CASSPRQSSYNEQFF.

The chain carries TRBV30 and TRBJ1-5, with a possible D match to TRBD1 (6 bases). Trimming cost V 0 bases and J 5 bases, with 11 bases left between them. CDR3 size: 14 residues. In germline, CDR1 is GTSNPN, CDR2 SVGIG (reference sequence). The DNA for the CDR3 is TGTGCCTGGAGTGTACGGGGGGGCCATCAGCCCCAGCATTTT. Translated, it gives CAWSVRGGHQPQHF.

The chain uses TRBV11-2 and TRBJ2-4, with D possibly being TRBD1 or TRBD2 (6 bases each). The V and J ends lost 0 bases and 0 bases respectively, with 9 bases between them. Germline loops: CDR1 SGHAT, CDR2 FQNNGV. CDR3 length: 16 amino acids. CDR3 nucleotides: TGTGCCAGCAGCTTAGATGGGGGGCTAGCCAAAAACATTCAGTACTTC. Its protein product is CASSLDGGLAKNIQYF.

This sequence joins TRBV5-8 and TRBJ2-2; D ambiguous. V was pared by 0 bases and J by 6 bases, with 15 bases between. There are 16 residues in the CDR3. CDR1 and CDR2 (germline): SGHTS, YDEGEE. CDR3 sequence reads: CASSLVAEPRPGELFF. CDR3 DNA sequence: TGTGCCAGCAGCTTGGTGGCAGAGCCCCGTCCCGGGGAGCTGTTTTTT. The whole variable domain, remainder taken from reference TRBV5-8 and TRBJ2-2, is EAGVTQSPTHLIKTRGQQATLRCSPISGHTSVYWYQQALGLGLQFLLWYDEGEERNRGNFPPRFSGRQFPNYSSELNVNALELEDSALYLCASSLVAEPRPGELFFGEGSRLTVL.

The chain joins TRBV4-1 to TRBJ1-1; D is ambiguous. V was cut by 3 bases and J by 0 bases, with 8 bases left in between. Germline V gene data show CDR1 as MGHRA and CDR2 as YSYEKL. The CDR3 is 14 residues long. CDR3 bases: TGCGCCAGCAGCCATCCCGCCTTGAACACTGAAGCTTTCTTT. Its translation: CASSHPALNTEAFF.